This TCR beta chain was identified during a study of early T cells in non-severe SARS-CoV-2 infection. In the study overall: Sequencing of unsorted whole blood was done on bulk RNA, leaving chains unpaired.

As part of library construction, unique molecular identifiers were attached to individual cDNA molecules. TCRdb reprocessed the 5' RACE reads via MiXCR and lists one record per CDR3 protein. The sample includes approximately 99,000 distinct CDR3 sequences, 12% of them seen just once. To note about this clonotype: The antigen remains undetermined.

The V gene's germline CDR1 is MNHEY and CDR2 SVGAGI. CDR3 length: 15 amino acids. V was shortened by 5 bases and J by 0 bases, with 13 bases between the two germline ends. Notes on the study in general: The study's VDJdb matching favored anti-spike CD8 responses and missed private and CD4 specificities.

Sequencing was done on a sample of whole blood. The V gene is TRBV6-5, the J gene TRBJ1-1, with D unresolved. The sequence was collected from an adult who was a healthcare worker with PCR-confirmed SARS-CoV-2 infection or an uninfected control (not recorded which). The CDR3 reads CASSLATGLNTEAFF. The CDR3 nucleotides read TGTGCCAGCAGTCTCGCCACCGGCCTGAACACTGAAGCTTTCTTT.